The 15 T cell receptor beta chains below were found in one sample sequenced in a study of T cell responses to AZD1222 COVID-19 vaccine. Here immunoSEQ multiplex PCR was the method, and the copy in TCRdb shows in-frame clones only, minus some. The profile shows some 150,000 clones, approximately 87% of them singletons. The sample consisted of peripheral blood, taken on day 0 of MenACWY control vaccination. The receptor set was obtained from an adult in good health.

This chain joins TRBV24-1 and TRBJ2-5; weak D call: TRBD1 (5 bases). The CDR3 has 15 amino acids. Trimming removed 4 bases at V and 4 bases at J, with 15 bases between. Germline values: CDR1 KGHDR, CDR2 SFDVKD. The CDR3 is CATSDPRTIGETQYF. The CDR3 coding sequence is TGTGCCACCAGTGACCCTCGGACAATTGGAGAGACCCAGTACTTC.

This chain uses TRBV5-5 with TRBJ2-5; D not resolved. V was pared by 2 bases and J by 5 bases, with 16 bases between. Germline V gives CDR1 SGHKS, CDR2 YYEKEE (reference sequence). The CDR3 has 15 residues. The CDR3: CASSFSVVAMETQYF. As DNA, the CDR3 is TGTGCCAGCAGCTTCAGTGTAGTAGCTATGGAGACCCAGTACTTC.

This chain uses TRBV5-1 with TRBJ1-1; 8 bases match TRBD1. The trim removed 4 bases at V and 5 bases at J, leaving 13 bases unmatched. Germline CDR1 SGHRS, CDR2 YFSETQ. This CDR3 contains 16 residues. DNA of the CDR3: TGCGCCAGCAGCCCCAAGGCAGGGGGCCCAGGGACTGAAGCTTTCTTT. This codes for CASSPKAGGPGTEAFF.

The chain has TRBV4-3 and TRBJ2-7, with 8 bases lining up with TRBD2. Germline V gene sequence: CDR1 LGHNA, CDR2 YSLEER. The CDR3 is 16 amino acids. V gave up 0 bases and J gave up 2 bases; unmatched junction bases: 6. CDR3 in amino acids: CASSQEGLAGAYEQYF. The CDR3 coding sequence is TGCGCCAGCAGCCAAGAGGGCCTAGCGGGCGCCTACGAGCAGTACTTC.

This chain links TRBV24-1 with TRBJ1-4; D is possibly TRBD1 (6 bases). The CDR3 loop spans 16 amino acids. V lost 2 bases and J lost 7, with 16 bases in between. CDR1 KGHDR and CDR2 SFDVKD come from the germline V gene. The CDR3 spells CATSDWTGGSSEKLFF. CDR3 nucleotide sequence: TGTGCCACCAGTGATTGGACGGGGGGCTCGTCTGAAAAACTGTTTTTT.

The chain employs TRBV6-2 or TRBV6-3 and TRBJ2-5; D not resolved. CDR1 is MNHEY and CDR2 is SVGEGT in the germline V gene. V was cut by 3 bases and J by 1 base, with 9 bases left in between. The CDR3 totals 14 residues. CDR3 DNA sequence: TGTGCCAGCAGTTATGTCGGCGTCCAAGAGACCCAGTACTTC. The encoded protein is CASSYVGVQETQYF.

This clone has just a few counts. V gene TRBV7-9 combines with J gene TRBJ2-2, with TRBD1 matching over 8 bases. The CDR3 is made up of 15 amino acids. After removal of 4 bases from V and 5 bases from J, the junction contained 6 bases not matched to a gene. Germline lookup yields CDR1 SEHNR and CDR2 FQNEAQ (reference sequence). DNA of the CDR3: TGTGCCAGCAGCTCCCGGACAGGGTGGACCGGGGAGCTGTTTTTT. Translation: CASSSRTGWTGELFF. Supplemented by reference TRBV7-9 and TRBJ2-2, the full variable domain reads DTGVSQNPRHKITKRGQNVTFRCDPISEHNRLYWYRQTLGQGPEFLTYFQNEAQLEKSRLLSDRFSAERPKGSFSTLEIQRTEQGDSAMYLCASSSRTGWTGELFFGEGSRLTVL.

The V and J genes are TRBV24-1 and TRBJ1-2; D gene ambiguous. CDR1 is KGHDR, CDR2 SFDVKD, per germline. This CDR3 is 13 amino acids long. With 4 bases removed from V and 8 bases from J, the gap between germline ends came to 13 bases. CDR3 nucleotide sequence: TGTGCCACCAGTGAGGCCGGGGTGGGAGGCTACACCTTC. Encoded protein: CATSEAGVGGYTF.

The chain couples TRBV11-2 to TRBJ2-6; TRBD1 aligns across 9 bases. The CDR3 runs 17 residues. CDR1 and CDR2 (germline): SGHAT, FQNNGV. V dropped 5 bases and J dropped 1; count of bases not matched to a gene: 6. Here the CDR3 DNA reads TGTGCCAGCAGCCTCCTGGGACAGGGTTCTGGGGCCAACGTCCTGACTTTC. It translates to CASSLLGQGSGANVLTF.

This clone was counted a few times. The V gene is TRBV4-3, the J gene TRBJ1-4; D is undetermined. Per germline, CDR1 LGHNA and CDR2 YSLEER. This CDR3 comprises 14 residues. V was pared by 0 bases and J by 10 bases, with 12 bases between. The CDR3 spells CASSQDLDFGKLFF. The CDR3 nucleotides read TGCGCCAGCAGCCAAGATCTGGATTTCGGAAAACTGTTTTTT.

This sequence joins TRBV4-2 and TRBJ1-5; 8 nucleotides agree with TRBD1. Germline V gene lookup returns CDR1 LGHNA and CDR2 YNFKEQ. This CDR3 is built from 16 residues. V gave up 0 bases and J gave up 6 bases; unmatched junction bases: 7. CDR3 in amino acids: CASSQESAGGGQPQHF. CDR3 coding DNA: TGTGCCAGCAGCCAAGAATCAGCAGGGGGCGGTCAGCCCCAGCATTTT.

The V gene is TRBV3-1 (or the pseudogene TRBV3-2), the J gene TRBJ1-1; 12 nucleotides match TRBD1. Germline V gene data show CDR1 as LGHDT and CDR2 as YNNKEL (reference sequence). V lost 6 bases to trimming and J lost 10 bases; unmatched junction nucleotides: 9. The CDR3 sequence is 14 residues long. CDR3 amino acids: CASSFTGQGASAFF. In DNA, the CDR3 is TGTGCCAGCAGTTTTACGGGACAGGGGGCATCAGCTTTCTTT.

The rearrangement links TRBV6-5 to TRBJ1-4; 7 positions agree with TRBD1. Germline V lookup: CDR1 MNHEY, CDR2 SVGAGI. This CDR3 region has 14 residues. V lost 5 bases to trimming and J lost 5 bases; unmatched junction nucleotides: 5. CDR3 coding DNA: TGTGCCAGCAGTCGGACAGGCGGAAATGAAAAACTGTTTTTT. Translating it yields CASSRTGGNEKLFF.

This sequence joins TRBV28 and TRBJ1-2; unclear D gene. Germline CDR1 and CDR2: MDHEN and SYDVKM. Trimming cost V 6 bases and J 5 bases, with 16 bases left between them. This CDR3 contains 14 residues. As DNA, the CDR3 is TGTGCCAGCAGCAGTCCCGTAGGGTTTTATGGCTACACCTTC. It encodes CASSSPVGFYGYTF.

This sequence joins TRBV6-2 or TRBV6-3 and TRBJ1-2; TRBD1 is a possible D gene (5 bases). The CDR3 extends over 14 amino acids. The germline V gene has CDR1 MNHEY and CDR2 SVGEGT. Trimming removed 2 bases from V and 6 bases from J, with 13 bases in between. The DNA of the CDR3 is TGTGCCAGCAGTTACCTGCCCCAGGGAGATGGCTACACCTTC. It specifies CASSYLPQGDGYTF.